This T cell receptor (beta chain) was sequenced for a study of cytomegalovirus exposure and HLA in healthy donors. The length of the CDR3 is 14 residues. Germline-derived CDR1 and CDR2 are MDHEN and SYDVKM. V shed 4 bases and J shed 2 bases, with 11 bases lying between them. The primer mix had 60 Vbeta and 13 Jbeta primers. Sequencing used immunoSEQ multiplex PCR; TCRdb keeps in-frame clones, though not all of them. Among approximately 120,000 clones listed, around 73% were seen once. Sample: PBMCs. This TCR was sampled from a man aged 55 to 70 in good health and CMV-seropositive. This chain connects TRBV28 to TRBJ1-1, with D maybe TRBD1 (6 bases). CDR3 loop: CASSSPGENTEAFF. CDR3 nucleotides: TGTGCCAGCAGTTCACCAGGGGAAAACACTGAAGCTTTCTTT. Full variable domain (outside the CDR3, taken from reference TRBV28 and TRBJ1-1): DVKVTQSSRYLVKRTGEKVFLECVQDMDHENMFWYRQDPGLGLRLIYFSYDVKMKEKGDIPEGYSVSREKKERFSLILESASTNQTSMYLCASSSPGENTEAFFGQGTRLTVV.